This TCR beta chain stems from a study of blood T cell repertoires in COVID-19. The CDR3 runs to 16 residues. Per germline, CDR1 SEHNR and CDR2 FQNEAQ (reference sequence). Deletions cut 2 bases from V and 4 bases from J, with 17 bases between. Assay used: immunoSEQ multiplex PCR; TCRdb lists only in-frame clones, some missing. This table holds about 52,000 clones, nearly 90% found once. The V and J genes are TRBV7-9 and TRBJ1-2; D is possibly TRBD1 (6 bases). The clonotype was recovered from an older man with active or convalescent COVID-19. The specimen sequenced was peripheral blood. The DNA for the CDR3 is TGTGCCAGCAGCTTAACTCAGGGGCCGGGGACCTATGGCTACACCTTC. Translating gives CASSLTQGPGTYGYTF.